Following are 13 T cell receptor beta chains from one sample sequenced in a study of T-cell memory formation after mild COVID-19 (dated by TCRdb to the early 2020s). Library prep was done by 5' RACE. The data were produced on an Illumina NovaSeq 6000. Using fastp trimming at Q25 and MiXCR clonotype assembly, TCRdb reanalyzed the public sequencing data and kept in-frame beta chains. Entries are consolidated by CDR3 protein sequence, retaining the most common genes and DNA. The sample table holds fewer than 110,000 distinct CDR3 sequences, of which 13% to 15% were seen once. The ten most abundant clones make up 39% of the sample. What was sequenced was PBMCs or a T cell subset sorted from them (not recorded which). All receptors derive from a man aged 18 to 35 who had mild COVID-19 (a few samples of this study predate the infection). The sample titles of this study are shuffled in the database, so cell type and time point are left out; the donor was told from shared clones.

This clonotype was detected a few times. The chain links TRBV27 to TRBJ1-6; 8 positions agree with TRBD1. CDR1 and CDR2 from the germline V gene are MNHEY and SMNVEV (reference sequence). V trimming: 4 bases; J trimming: 8 bases; junction bases outside the gene matches: 4. The CDR3 is made up of 14 amino acids. This chain's CDR3 is CASSSGTGYSPLHF. Written as DNA, the CDR3 is TGTGCCAGCAGTTCAGGGACAGGTTATTCACCCCTCCACTTT.

This clonotype occurred a few times. The chain links TRBV6-6 to TRBJ1-3; D is unclear. Germline V lookup: CDR1 MNHNY, CDR2 SVGAGI (reference sequence). The length of the CDR3 is 16 residues. V shed 0 bases and J shed 1 base, with 10 bases lying between them. The CDR3 coding sequence is TGTGCCAGCAGTTACTCGGCGGAGGATTCTGGAAACACCATATATTTT. Its protein product is CASSYSAEDSGNTIYF.

The rearrangement uses TRBV2 and TRBJ2-1, with D unclear. Trimming removed 5 bases from V and 7 bases from J, with 9 bases in between. The CDR3 consists of 12 residues. CDR1 SNHLY and CDR2 FYNNEI come from the germline V gene. CDR3 coding DNA: TGTGCCAGCAGTCCCCTCTGGAATGAGCAGTTCTTC. The encoded protein is CASSPLWNEQFF.

In this sample, this clonotype turned up a few times. The chain employs TRBV29-1 and TRBJ1-2, with D perhaps TRBD1 (5 bases). The V gene lost 6 bases and the J gene lost 7 bases, with 18 bases spanning the gap. Germline V gene sequence: CDR1 SQVTM, CDR2 ANQGSEA. The CDR3 has 13 residues. CDR3 coding DNA: TGCAGCGTCGAGACAGAACCTTCGGGTGGCTACACCTTC. Translated, it gives CSVETEPSGGYTF.

This clonotype was seen a handful of times. The chain has TRBV4-2 and TRBJ2-6; D not resolved. The CDR3 is 13 residues long. V dropped 4 bases and J dropped 4 bases, with 5 bases sitting between them. Germline loops: CDR1 LGHNA, CDR2 YNFKEQ. In DNA form, the CDR3 reads TGTGCCAGCAGCCTGGCCGGGGCCAACGTCCTGACTTTC. Translating gives CASSLAGANVLTF.

This clonotype appeared a few times. V and J are TRBV4-1 and TRBJ2-7, with 7 bases aligning to TRBD1. J gave up 2 bases and V 1 base, and 5 bases lay outside the gene matches. CDR3 size: 15 residues. Germline V gene sequence: CDR1 MGHRA, CDR2 YSYEKL. CDR3 bases: TGCGCCAGCAGCCAAGTCGAGCAGGGGGCCTACGAGCAGTACTTC. Its translation: CASSQVEQGAYEQYF.

This clonotype came up a few times. The J gene is TRBJ2-2, the V gene TRBV4-1; 10 nucleotides agree with TRBD1. The CDR3 has 16 residues. Germline CDR1 and CDR2: MGHRA and YSYEKL. The J segment lost 2 bases and the V segment lost 6 bases, leaving 6 bases of the junction unmatched. The CDR3 loop reads CASSRGTGVNTGELFF. DNA for the CDR3: TGCGCCAGCAGTCGAGGGACAGGGGTAAACACCGGGGAGCTGTTTTTT.

This clonotype was counted only a few times. The V and J genes are TRBV2 and TRBJ1-1; D not certain. This CDR3 is built from 12 residues. V was clipped by 8 bases and J by 1 base, with 8 bases between them. Germline lookup yields CDR1 SNHLY and CDR2 FYNNEI. CDR3 DNA sequence: TGTGCCAGCCACGGGAGGAACACTGAAGCTTTCTTT. Translating it yields CASHGRNTEAFF.

The CDR3 DNA sequence: TGTGCCAGCAGCCTCAGACAGGTAACAGATACGCAGTATTTT. Translated: CASSLRQVTDTQYF. The chain combines TRBV13 with TRBJ2-3; tentatively, D is TRBD1 (6 bases). CDR3 length equals 14 residues. Germline CDR1 and CDR2: PRHDT and FYEKMQ (reference sequence). V lost 5 bases and J lost 3, with 12 bases in between.

This sequence joins TRBV7-3 and TRBJ2-3; 10 bases match TRBD1. CDR3 length: 16 residues. Germline V gene data show CDR1 as SGHTA and CDR2 as FQGTGA. V trimming: 8 bases; J trimming: 3 bases; junction bases outside the gene matches: 11. CDR3 loop: CASQIMVGQGTDTQYF. The CDR3, as DNA: TGTGCCAGCCAAATAATGGTGGGACAGGGGACAGATACGCAGTATTTT.

The chain couples TRBV5-1 to TRBJ1-1; no definite D call. Germline-derived CDR1 and CDR2 are SGHRS and YFSETQ. The CDR3 totals 14 residues. Trimming left V 2 bases short and J 2 bases short, with 10 bases between. CDR3 residues: CASSFFGRNTEAFF. The CDR3 region has the DNA TGCGCCAGCAGCTTTTTCGGGAGAAACACTGAAGCTTTCTTT.

The chain joins TRBV6-2 or TRBV6-3 to TRBJ1-5, with TRBD1 identical over 7 bases. Germline lookup yields CDR1 MNHEY and CDR2 SVGEGT. CDR3 length: 18 amino acids. V trimming: 0 bases; J trimming: 1 base; junction bases outside the gene matches: 9. DNA of the CDR3: TGTGCCAGCAGTTACTCGTCGGGGCAGGGGGAAAGCAATCAGCCCCAGCATTTT. Amino acids: CASSYSSGQGESNQPQHF.

This clonotype was seen a handful of times. This chain links TRBV5-1 with TRBJ2-1, with 9 positions matching TRBD1. This CDR3 is built from 16 residues. The germline V gene has CDR1 SGHRS and CDR2 YFSETQ. J lost 6 bases, V lost 4 bases, and 11 bases had no gene match. In DNA, the CDR3 is TGCGCCAGCAGCGTCAAGGGGACAGGGATTTTCAATGAGCAGTTCTTC. Translating gives CASSVKGTGIFNEQFF.